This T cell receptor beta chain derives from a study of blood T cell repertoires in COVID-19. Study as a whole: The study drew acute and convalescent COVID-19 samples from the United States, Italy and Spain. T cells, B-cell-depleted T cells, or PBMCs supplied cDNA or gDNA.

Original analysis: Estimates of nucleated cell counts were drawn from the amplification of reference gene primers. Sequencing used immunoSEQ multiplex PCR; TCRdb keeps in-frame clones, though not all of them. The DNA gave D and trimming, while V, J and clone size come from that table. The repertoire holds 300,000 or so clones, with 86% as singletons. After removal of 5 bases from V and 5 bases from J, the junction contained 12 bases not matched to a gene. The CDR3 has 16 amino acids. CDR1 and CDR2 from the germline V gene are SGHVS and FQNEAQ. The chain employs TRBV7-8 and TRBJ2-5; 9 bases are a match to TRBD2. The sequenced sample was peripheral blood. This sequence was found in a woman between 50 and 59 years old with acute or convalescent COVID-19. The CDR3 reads CASSPRVAGAYETQYF. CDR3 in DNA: TGTGCCAGCAGCCCCAGGGTAGCGGGAGCGTATGAGACCCAGTACTTC.